The 4 T cell receptor beta chains below come from one sample, sequenced in a study of cytomegalovirus exposure and HLA in healthy donors. Sequencing used immunoSEQ multiplex PCR; TCRdb keeps in-frame clones, though not all of them. The sample lists 150,000 to 200,000 clones, more than 70% occurring once. The sample comprised PBMCs. The receptors shown here come from a man under 40 in good health and CMV-seropositive.

The chain carries TRBV6-1 and TRBJ1-2; possibly TRBD1 for D (6 bases). Germline V gene lookup returns CDR1 MNHNS and CDR2 SASEGT. The CDR3 sequence is 15 residues long. V lost 1 base and J lost 2, with 11 bases in between. CDR3 amino acids: CASSEDREINYGYTF. The CDR3 bases are TGTGCCAGCAGTGAAGACAGGGAAATAAACTATGGCTACACCTTC.

The chain joins TRBV7-2 to TRBJ2-3, with 15 bases lining up with TRBD2. With V trimmed by 5 bases and J by 5 bases, 5 bases remained unmatched. Germline V gene lookup returns CDR1 SGHTA and CDR2 FQGNSA. CDR3 size: 16 residues. The CDR3 coding sequence is TGTGCCAGCAGCCCGGGACTAGCGGGGGGTTTAGATACGCAGTATTTT. Translating it yields CASSPGLAGGLDTQYF.

J is TRBJ1-2 and V is TRBV18; TRBD1 matches 7 bases. Germline V gives CDR1 KGHSH, CDR2 LQKENI. This CDR3 region has 15 residues. With 3 bases clipped from V and 0 bases from J, the junction kept 4 bases outside the gene matches. CDR3 in DNA: TGTGCCAGCTCACCGCAGGGGGAAGCTAACTATGGCTACACCTTC. Its translation is CASSPQGEANYGYTF.

The gene calls are TRBV28 and TRBJ2-7, with 8 bases that match TRBD1. The germline V gene has CDR1 MDHEN and CDR2 SYDVKM. This CDR3 has 13 residues. The trim removed 7 bases at V and 5 bases at J, leaving 7 bases unmatched. The DNA of the CDR3 is TGTGCCAGCACTTGGACAGGGTTTGACGAGCAGTACTTC. Translating gives CASTWTGFDEQYF. The full variable domain, completed using reference TRBV28 and TRBJ2-7, is DVKVTQSSRYLVKRTGEKVFLECVQDMDHENMFWYRQDPGLGLRLIYFSYDVKMKEKGDIPEGYSVSREKKERFSLILESASTNQTSMYLCASTWTGFDEQYFGPGTRLTVT.